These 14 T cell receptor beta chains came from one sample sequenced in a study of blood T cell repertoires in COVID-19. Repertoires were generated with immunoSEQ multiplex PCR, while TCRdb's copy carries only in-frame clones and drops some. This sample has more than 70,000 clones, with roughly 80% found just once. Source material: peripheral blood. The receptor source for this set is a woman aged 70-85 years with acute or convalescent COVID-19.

The CDR3 sequence is CASSNRDSYGYTF. CDR3 nucleotide sequence: TGTGCCAGCAGCAACCGGGACAGCTATGGCTACACCTTC. This chain joins TRBV21-1 and TRBJ1-2; the DNA was not compared with TRBD1, the D call given in the table. TRBV21-1 is a documented pseudogene. CDR3 size: 13 residues.

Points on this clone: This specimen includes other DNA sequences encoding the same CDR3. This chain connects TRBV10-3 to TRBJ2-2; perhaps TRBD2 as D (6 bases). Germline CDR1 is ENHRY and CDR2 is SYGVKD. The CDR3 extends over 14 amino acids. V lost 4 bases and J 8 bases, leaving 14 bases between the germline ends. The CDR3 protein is CAISASGLTGELFF. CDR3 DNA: TGTGCCATCAGTGCTTCGGGACTGACAGGGGAGCTGTTTTTT.

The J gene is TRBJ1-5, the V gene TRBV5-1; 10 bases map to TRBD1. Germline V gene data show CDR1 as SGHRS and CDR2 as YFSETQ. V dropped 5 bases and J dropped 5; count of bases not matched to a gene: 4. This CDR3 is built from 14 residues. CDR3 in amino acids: CASRLTGGDQPQHF. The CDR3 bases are TGCGCCAGCAGACTGACAGGGGGCGATCAGCCCCAGCATTTT.

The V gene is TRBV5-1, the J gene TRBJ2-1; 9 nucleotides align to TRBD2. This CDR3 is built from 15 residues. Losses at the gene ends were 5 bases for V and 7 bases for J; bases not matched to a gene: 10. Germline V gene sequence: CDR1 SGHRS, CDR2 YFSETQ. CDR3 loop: CASSSVAGGYNEQFF. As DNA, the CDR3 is TGCGCCAGCAGTTCAGTCGCGGGAGGGTATAATGAGCAGTTCTTC. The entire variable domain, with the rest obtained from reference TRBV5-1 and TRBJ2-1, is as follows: KAGVTQTPRYLIKTRGQQVTLSCSPISGHRSVSWYQQTPGQGLQFLFEYFSETQRNKGNFPGRFSGRQFSNSRSEMNVSTLELGDSALYLCASSSVAGGYNEQFFGPGTRLTVL.

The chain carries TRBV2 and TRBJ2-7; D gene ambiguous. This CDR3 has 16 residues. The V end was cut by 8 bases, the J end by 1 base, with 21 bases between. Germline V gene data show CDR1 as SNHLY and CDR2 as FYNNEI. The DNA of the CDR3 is TGTGCCAGCCGTCGGCCCCCGGCAGGATTATCCTACGAGCAGTACTTC. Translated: CASRRPPAGLSYEQYF.

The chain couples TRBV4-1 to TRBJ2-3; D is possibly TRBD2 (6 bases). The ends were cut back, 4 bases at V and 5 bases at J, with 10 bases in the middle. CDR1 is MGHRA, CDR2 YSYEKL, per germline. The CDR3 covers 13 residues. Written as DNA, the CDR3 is TGCGCCAGCAGCCTCGGAGCGGGAGATACGCAGTATTTT. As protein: CASSLGAGDTQYF.

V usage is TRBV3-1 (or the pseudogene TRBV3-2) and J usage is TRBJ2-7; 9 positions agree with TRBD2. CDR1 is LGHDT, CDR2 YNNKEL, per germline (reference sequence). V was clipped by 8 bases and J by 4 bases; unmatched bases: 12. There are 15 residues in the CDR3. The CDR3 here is CASAPGLAGSYEQYF. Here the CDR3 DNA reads TGTGCCAGCGCGCCGGGGCTAGCGGGATCTTACGAGCAGTACTTC.

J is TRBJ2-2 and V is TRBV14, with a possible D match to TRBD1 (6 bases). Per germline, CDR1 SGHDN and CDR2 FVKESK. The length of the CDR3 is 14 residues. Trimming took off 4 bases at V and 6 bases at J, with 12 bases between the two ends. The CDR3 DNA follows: TGTGCCAGCAGCCGGTTCACAGGGTCCGGGGAGCTGTTTTTT. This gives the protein CASSRFTGSGELFF.

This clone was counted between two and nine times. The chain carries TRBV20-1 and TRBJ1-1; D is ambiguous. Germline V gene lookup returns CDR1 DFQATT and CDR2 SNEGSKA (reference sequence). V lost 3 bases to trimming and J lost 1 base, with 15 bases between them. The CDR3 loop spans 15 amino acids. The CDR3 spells CSASAGFETNTEAFF. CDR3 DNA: TGCAGTGCTAGTGCGGGTTTTGAGACGAACACTGAAGCTTTCTTT.

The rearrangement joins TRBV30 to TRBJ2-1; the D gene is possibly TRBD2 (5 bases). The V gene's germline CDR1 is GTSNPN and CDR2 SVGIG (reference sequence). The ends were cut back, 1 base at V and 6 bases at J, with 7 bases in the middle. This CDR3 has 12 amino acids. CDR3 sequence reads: CAWSEEVNEQFF. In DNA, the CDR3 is TGTGCCTGGAGTGAGGAGGTCAATGAGCAGTTCTTC.

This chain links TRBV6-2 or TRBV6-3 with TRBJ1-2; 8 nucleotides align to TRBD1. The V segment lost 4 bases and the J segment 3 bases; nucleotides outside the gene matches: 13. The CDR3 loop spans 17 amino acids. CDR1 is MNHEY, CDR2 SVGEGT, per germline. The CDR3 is CASSFQVRGPSDYGYTF. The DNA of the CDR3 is TGTGCCAGCAGTTTTCAAGTCAGGGGGCCTTCTGACTATGGCTACACCTTC.

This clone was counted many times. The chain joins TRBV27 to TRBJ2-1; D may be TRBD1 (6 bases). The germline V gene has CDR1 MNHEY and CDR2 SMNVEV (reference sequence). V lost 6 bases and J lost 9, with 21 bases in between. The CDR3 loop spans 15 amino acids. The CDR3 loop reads CASSGQIFRSGEQFF. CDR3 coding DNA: TGTGCCAGCAGCGGACAGATTTTTAGGTCTGGTGAGCAGTTCTTC.

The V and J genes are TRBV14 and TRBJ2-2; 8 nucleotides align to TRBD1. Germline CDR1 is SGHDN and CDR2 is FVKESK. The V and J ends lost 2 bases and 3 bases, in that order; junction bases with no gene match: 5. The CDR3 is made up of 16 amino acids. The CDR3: CASSQSGDRYTGELFF. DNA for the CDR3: TGTGCCAGCAGCCAATCAGGGGACAGGTACACCGGGGAGCTGTTTTTT.

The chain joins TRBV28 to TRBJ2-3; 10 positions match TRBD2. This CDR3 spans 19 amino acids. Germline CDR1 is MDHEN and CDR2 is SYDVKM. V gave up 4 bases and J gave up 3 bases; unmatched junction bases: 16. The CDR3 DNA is TGTGCCAGCAGTTCCACCCGAAATCGACCTAGCGGGAGAACAGATACGCAGTATTTT. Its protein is CASSSTRNRPSGRTDTQYF.